The clone carrying this TCR beta chain was recorded at least ten times. Antigen specificity is unknown. TCRdb re-called the reads through MiXCR, storing one row per CDR3 protein. The data contain approximately 270,000 distinct CDR3 sequences, 20% to 25% of them singletons. This sample is drawn from a study of T cell repertoires in cytomegalovirus infection. V trimming: 4 bases; J trimming: 9 bases; junction bases outside the gene matches: 12. The germline CDR1 and CDR2 sequences are KGHDR and SFDVKD. The CDR3 has 17 amino acids. The chain recombines TRBV24-1 with TRBJ2-1; 12 bases align to TRBD2. The sequences come from cultured PBMCs, collected from culture after CMV antigen stimulation. This sequence originates from a human donor in good health (CMV status not recorded). Some clones in this sample may be carry-over from other donors' samples. The CDR3 is CATSDQRLAGVVGEQFF. DNA for the CDR3: TGTGCCACCAGTGACCAACGACTAGCGGGAGTAGTAGGTGAGCAGTTCTTC.